This TCR beta chain was found in a study of T cell responses to AZD1222 COVID-19 vaccine. The repertoire was sequenced with immunoSEQ multiplex PCR; TCRdb's copy has only in-frame clones and lacks some. The sample has around 170,000 clones; roughly 88% are singletons. V was trimmed by 1 base and J by 5 bases, leaving 11 bases between them. Looked up from germline, CDR1 is SGHTA and CDR2 is FQGNSA. The CDR3 is 14 residues long. The chain carries TRBV7-2 and TRBJ2-5, with D perhaps matching TRBD2 (5 bases). This TCR was sampled from an adult who received the AZD1222 COVID-19 vaccine. The specimen was peripheral blood, collected 28 days after the second AZD1222 dose. In nucleotides, the CDR3 is TGTGCCAGCAGCTTAGATACGGGGTGGGAGACCCAGTACTTC. This encodes CASSLDTGWETQYF.